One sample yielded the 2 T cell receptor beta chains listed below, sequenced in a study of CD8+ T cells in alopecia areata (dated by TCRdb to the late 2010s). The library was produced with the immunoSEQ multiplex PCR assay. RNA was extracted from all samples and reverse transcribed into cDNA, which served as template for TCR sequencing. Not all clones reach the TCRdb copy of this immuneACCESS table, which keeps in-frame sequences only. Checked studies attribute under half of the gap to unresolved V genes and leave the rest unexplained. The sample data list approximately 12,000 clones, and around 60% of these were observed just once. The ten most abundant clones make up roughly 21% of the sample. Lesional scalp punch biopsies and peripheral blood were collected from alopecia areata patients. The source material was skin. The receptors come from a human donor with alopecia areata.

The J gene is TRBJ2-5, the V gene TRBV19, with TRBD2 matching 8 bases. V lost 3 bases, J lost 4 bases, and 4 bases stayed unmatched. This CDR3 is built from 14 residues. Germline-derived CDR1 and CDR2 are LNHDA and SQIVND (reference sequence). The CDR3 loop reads CASSITGGAETQYF. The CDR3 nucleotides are TGTGCCAGTAGTATTACCGGGGGGGCAGAGACCCAGTACTTC.

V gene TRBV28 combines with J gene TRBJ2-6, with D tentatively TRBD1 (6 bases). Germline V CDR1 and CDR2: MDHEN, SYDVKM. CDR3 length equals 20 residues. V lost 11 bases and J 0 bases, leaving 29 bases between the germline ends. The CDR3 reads CAAEVIIGQGNPSGANVLTF. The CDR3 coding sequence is TGTGCCGCGGAAGTAATAATAGGGCAGGGGAACCCCTCTGGGGCCAACGTCCTGACTTTC.